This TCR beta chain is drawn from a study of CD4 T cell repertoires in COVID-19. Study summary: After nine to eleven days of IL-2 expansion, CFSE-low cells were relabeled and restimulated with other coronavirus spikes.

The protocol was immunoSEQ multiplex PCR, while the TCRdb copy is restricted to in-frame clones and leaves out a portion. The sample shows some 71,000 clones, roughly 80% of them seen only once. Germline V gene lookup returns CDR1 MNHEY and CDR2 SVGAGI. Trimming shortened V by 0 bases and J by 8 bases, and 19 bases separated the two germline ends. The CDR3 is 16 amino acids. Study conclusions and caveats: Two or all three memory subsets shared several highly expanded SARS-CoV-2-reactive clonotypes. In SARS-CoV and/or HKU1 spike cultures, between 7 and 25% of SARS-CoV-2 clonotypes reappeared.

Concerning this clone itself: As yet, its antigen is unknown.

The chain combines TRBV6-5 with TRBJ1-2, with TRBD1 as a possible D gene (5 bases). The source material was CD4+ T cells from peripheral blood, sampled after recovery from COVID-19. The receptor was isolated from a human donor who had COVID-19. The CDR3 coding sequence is TGTGCCAGCAGTTACTCAGGGGTGGGCAGGGTGACAGGCTACACCTTC. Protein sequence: CASSYSGVGRVTGYTF.